Listed below are T cell receptor beta chains from one sample, sequenced in a study of T cells after yellow fever vaccination. One entry per CDR3 protein results from TCRdb running MiXCR on the 5' RACE reads. Of 140,000 to 150,000 distinct CDR3 sequences detected, under 7% appear once; the ten largest clones hold more than 0.55%. The source material was CD4+ T cells sorted from PBMCs, sampled 10 days after the yellow fever booster vaccination. The receptors derive from a man in his thirties or forties who received the YFV17D yellow fever vaccine. CDR3s include the opening cysteine and the closing phenylalanine or tryptophan. The order of the fields is V gene, J gene, D gene, clone size, CDR3 DNA, CDR3 protein. The D gene is left open where the match is weak. Where a row states a size, it is once, few, many or the class of an expanded clone; other rows omit it.

TRBV5-1	TRBJ2-5	.	.	TGCGCCAGCAGCTTGCGGACCACTCAAGAGACCCAGTACTTC	CASSLRTTQETQYF
TRBV12-3/TRBV12-4	TRBJ2-2	.	many	TGTGCCAGCAGCCGACGGAGAGGGGGAACCGGGGAGCTGTTTTTT	CASSRRRGGTGELFF
TRBV11-2	TRBJ1-1	.	many	TGTGCCAGCAGCTTAGATCGGATAGACACTGAAGCTTTCTTT	CASSLDRIDTEAFF
TRBV7-9	TRBJ1-1	.	many	TGTGCCAGCAGCCCAACAGCGACAGTGAACACTGAAGCTTTCTTT	CASSPTATVNTEAFF
TRBV3-1	TRBJ2-1	TRBD2	few	TGTGCCAGCAGCCCCTCGGAACTAGCGCAACCCTATGAGCAGTTCTTC	CASSPSELAQPYEQFF
TRBV28	TRBJ2-1	.	many	TGTGCCAGCACGCGGGGATTAGGGGCCAATGAGCAGTTCTTC	CASTRGLGANEQFF
TRBV6-2/TRBV6-3	TRBJ2-2	TRBD2	few	TGTGCCAACAGTTACTCGATTCTAGCGGGAGGGCCCAGGAGCACCGGGGAGCTGTTTTTT	CANSYSILAGGPRSTGELFF
TRBV10-3	TRBJ2-7	TRBD1	many	TGTGCCATCAGTGAGATAGACAGGGGGCGATACGAGCAGTACTTC	CAISEIDRGRYEQYF
TRBV7-9	TRBJ2-2	.	.	TGTGCCAGCAGCTCCCGGACCCAGGTCAACACCGGGGAGCTGTTTTTT	CASSSRTQVNTGELFF
TRBV27	TRBJ2-3	.	many	TGTGCCAGCAGTTTAACCGTCGCAGATACGCAGTATTTT	CASSLTVADTQYF
TRBV5-1	TRBJ2-3	.	many	TGCGCCAGCAGCTTGGTAGGGCGGGGAACAGATACGCAGTATTTT	CASSLVGRGTDTQYF
TRBV24-1	TRBJ2-5	.	many	TGTGCCACCGGTATGCGGGGCGCGTCGGGAGAGACCCAGTACTTC	CATGMRGASGETQYF
TRBV7-2	TRBJ2-1	TRBD2	many	TGTGCCAGCAGCTCACCGGGACTAGCAGCTGCCTACAATGAGCAGTTCTTC	CASSSPGLAAAYNEQFF
TRBV16	TRBJ1-5	.	many	TGTGCCAGCAGCCAGTGGAATCAGCCCCAGCATTTT	CASSQWNQPQHF
TRBV20-1	TRBJ2-7	TRBD2	many	TGCAGTGCTAGAGAAGCGGGAGGGCGGCTCGAGCAGTACTTC	CSAREAGGRLEQYF
TRBV7-3	TRBJ1-1	.	.	TGTGCCAGCAGCTTAACCCGGGGGAATACTGAAGCTTTCTTT	CASSLTRGNTEAFF
TRBV5-1	TRBJ2-7	.	many	TGCGCCAGCAGCGTGGGACCCGGGAGCTCCTACGAGCAGTACTTC	CASSVGPGSSYEQYF
TRBV5-4	TRBJ2-4	TRBD2	few	TGTGCCAGCAGCTCCCCGGGGAGCGGGAGAGGCAGGGAGTACTTC	CASSSPGSGRGREYF
TRBV11-1	TRBJ2-1	.	few	TGTGCCAGCAGCCCCGTGGGGAACAGGGCAGCGAGCTCCTACAATGAGCAGTTCTTC	CASSPVGNRAASSYNEQFF
TRBV2	TRBJ1-5	.	few	TGTGCCAGCAGTCAAGTCGACAATCAGCCCCAGCATTTT	CASSQVDNQPQHF
TRBV2	TRBJ2-5	.	many	TGTGCCAGCACCCGGGTTCGCGACGAGACCCAGTACTTC	CASTRVRDETQYF
TRBV4-2	TRBJ2-3	.	many	TGTGCCAGCAGCCTAGGACTCTTCACAGATACGCAGTATTTT	CASSLGLFTDTQYF
TRBV7-2	TRBJ2-3	TRBD2	many	TGTGCCAGCAGCTTAGACGGGAGGTTTGCAGATACGCAGTATTTT	CASSLDGRFADTQYF
TRBV30	TRBJ2-3	TRBD2	few	TGTGCCTGGTCCCAGTTAGCGGGAGTTTCGGATACGCAGTATTTT	CAWSQLAGVSDTQYF
TRBV3-1	TRBJ2-1	.	many	TGTGCCAGCAGCCCCCAGCGTATACGTTCCAATGAGCAGTTCTTC	CASSPQRIRSNEQFF
TRBV19	TRBJ2-1	.	.	TGTGCCAGTAGTACTCCCTTGAGTATGTACAATGAGCAGTTCTTC	CASSTPLSMYNEQFF
TRBV29-1	TRBJ1-5	TRBD1	.	TGCAGCGTCGGGACAGGTGGTCAGCCCCAGCATTTT	CSVGTGGQPQHF
TRBV29-1	TRBJ2-3	TRBD2	many	TGCAGCGTTGTTCTAGCGGGAGGGGGAAGCACAGATACGCAGTATTTT	CSVVLAGGGSTDTQYF
TRBV5-5	TRBJ2-3	.	many	TGTGCCAGCAGCTTGGTGGGCGGGACCACAGATACGCAGTATTTT	CASSLVGGTTDTQYF
TRBV10-3	TRBJ2-7	.	many	TGTGCCATCAGTGAGTCGCTGGGTTTGCACGAGCAGTACTTC	CAISESLGLHEQYF
TRBV18	TRBJ2-7	.	many	TGTGCCAGCTCACCACCTTTAAGGGGCGAGCAGTACTTC	CASSPPLRGEQYF
TRBV4-1	TRBJ2-3	TRBD2	few	TGCGCCAGCAGCCTTTGGACTAGCGGGGGACGTAGCACAGATACGCAGTATTTT	CASSLWTSGGRSTDTQYF
TRBV27	TRBJ1-5	.	many	TGTGCCACCCCAGATCAGCCCCAGCATTTT	CATPDQPQHF
TRBV12-3/TRBV12-4	TRBJ1-2	TRBD1	many	TGTGCCAGCAGTTTGGGAAGGGGACAGGGGGCTAACTATGGCTACACCTTC	CASSLGRGQGANYGYTF
TRBV7-9	TRBJ1-1	TRBD1	many	TGTGCCAGCAGCTTCGGACAGGGGAACACTGAAGCTTTCTTT	CASSFGQGNTEAFF
TRBV7-8	TRBJ2-1	TRBD1	many	TGTGCCAGCAAAGCAAGGGGGCCGAACAATGAGCAGTTCTTC	CASKARGPNNEQFF
TRBV9	TRBJ2-7	TRBD2	many	TGTGCCAGCAGCGTAGGAGCGGGGTTGTCGCGGGAGGGCCCTTACTTC	CASSVGAGLSREGPYF
TRBV6-5	TRBJ2-7	TRBD1	many	TGTGCCAGCAGCGGGCGGGACAGGGGTCGGAACGAGCAGTACTTC	CASSGRDRGRNEQYF
TRBV27	TRBJ2-4	TRBD2	many	TGTGCCAGCAGTTTCGCGGGGGGCAAAAACATTCAGTACTTC	CASSFAGGKNIQYF
TRBV28	TRBJ1-4	.	many	TGTGCCAGCACCTCTGACCCGCGTTCGCTGTTTTTT	CASTSDPRSLFF
TRBV6-2/TRBV6-3	TRBJ2-7	.	.	TGTGCCAGCATCAAACTAGGGAGCTCCTACGAGCAGTACTTC	CASIKLGSSYEQYF